The source of this T cell receptor (beta chain) is a study of blood T cell repertoires in COVID-19. Study context: Sites in the United States, Italy and Spain provided acute and convalescent COVID-19 samples.

Patients at the Seattle site were enrolled during active infection and followed longitudinally. Source study methods: Reference gene primers were amplified, and this amplification served to estimate nucleated cell counts. Some clones are missing from TCRdb's copy, which holds only in-frame ones; the method was immunoSEQ multiplex PCR. V, J and clone size are taken as reported in that table, and D and trimming were inferred from the DNA itself. Counted here are approximately 180,000 clones, around 87% occurring once; the ten biggest clones make up 9.5% to 15%. Germline assignment: CDR1 SEHNR and CDR2 FQNEAQ (reference sequence). V was clipped by 0 bases and J by 3 bases, with 6 bases between them. The CDR3 covers 13 residues. This clone was picked up one time.

The receptor was derived from a woman in her seventies with COVID-19, enrolled during active disease. Material for sequencing was peripheral blood. The V call is TRBV7-9, the J call TRBJ2-7; D is uncertain. This CDR3 reads CASSLAPGYEQYF. For the CDR3, the DNA is TGTGCCAGCAGCTTAGCGCCAGGCTACGAGCAGTACTTC.